Below are 10 T cell receptor beta chains sequenced from a single sample in a study of response to subunit inactivated influenza vaccine. MiXCR, applied by TCRdb to the RT-PCR reads, yields one record per CDR3 protein. Found here are roughly 620,000 distinct CDR3 sequences, roughly 12% of them singletons; the top ten hold 11%. Another study also made use of these data, one on T cells expressing NK-cell markers. According to that study: Libraries used 5'RACE template switching adding universal primer site and UMIs.

The starting material was PBMCs from blood, obtained on the day of vaccination. The source is a man aged 50-60 years who received an inactivated influenza vaccine.

The chain carries TRBV11-2 and TRBJ2-3; D is ambiguous. V was pared by 3 bases and J by 0 bases, with 13 bases between. The CDR3 sequence is 16 residues long. Germline V gene data show CDR1 as SGHAT and CDR2 as FQNNGV. For the CDR3, the DNA is TGTGCCAGCAGCTTTGGCCGCTTCCTTAGCACAGATACGCAGTATTTT. It specifies CASSFGRFLSTDTQYF.

This clonotype was picked up a small number of times. The rearrangement joins TRBV7-6 to TRBJ2-3; D gene uncertain. This CDR3 is 13 amino acids long. In germline, CDR1 is SGHVS, CDR2 FNYEAQ. The germline V and J ends were trimmed by 5 bases and 2 bases, with 8 bases remaining between them. DNA of the CDR3: TGTGCCAGCAGCCAGGACCACACAGATACGCAGTATTTT. Translated: CASSQDHTDTQYF.

This clonotype has more than one count but fewer than ten. A read error is possible here, since a much larger clone lies one base away. The genes are TRBV5-1 and TRBJ2-7; the match to TRBD1 covers 7 bases. The junction had 2 bases not matched to a gene; V was cut back by 3 bases and J by 2 bases. CDR1 is SGHRS, CDR2 YFSETQ, per germline. This CDR3 has 13 amino acids. The CDR3 sequence is CASSSGTAYEQYF. CDR3 coding DNA: TGCGCCAGCAGCTCAGGGACAGCCTACGAGCAGTACTTC.

The gene calls are TRBV6-5 and TRBJ2-7; the D gene is possibly TRBD1 (5 bases). CDR1 and CDR2 (germline): MNHEY, SVGAGI. Trimming cost V 4 bases and J 4 bases, with 17 bases left between them. There are 15 residues in the CDR3. The CDR3 sequence: CASSSTAFGRYEQYF. CDR3 nucleotides: TGTGCCAGCAGTTCGACAGCTTTTGGTCGTTACGAGCAGTACTTC.

This clonotype occurred a few times. This chain uses TRBV18 with TRBJ2-3; no clear D gene. Germline V gene sequence: CDR1 KGHSH, CDR2 LQKENI. The V and J ends lost 2 bases and 0 bases respectively, with 15 bases between them. The CDR3 has 17 amino acids. CDR3 sequence: CASSPVFGPLSTDTQYF. The CDR3, as DNA: TGTGCCAGCTCACCAGTATTCGGACCCCTTAGCACAGATACGCAGTATTTT.

This clonotype has at least ten counts. J is TRBJ2-7 and V is TRBV29-1, with D maybe TRBD2 (6 bases). Trimming took off 3 bases at V and 4 bases at J, with 7 bases between the two ends. Germline CDR1 reads SQVTM; CDR2 reads ANQGSEA. CDR3 length: 11 amino acids. CDR3 coding DNA: TGCAGCGTTGATCGGGGGTACGAGCAGTACTTC. Its protein product is CSVDRGYEQYF.

This clonotype was recorded a few times. The CDR3 region is CASSFPTGREQYF. The DNA of the CDR3 is TGTGCCAGCAGCTTTCCGACAGGGAGGGAGCAGTACTTC. The V gene is TRBV5-6, the J gene TRBJ2-7, with D possibly TRBD1 on 7 matching bases. V lost 2 bases and J 7 bases, leaving 13 bases between the germline ends. The CDR3 is 13 residues long. Germline values: CDR1 SGHDT, CDR2 YYEEEE. Filled out from reference TRBV5-6 and TRBJ2-7, the complete variable domain reads DAGVTQSPTHLIKTRGQQVTLRCSPKSGHDTVSWYQQALGQGPQFIFQYYEEEERQRGNFPDRFSGHQFPNYSSELNVNALLLGDSALYLCASSFPTGREQYFGPGTRLTVT.

The chain links TRBV29-1 to TRBJ2-7, with unresolved D. With 4 bases removed from V and 0 bases from J, the gap between germline ends came to 10 bases. Germline V gives CDR1 SQVTM, CDR2 ANQGSEA. The CDR3 sequence is 13 residues long. DNA for the CDR3: TGCAGCGTTGCAGCCCGCAACTCCTACGAGCAGTACTTC. Translated, it gives CSVAARNSYEQYF.

This chain connects TRBV15 to TRBJ1-1, with a possible D match to TRBD1 (5 bases). The CDR3 length is 17 residues. V shed 1 base and J shed 3 bases, with 18 bases lying between them. Per the germline V gene, CDR1 is LNHNV and CDR2 is YYDKDF (reference sequence). The CDR3 nucleotides read TGTGCCACCAGCAGAGTCGAGACAGTCCTGTCGGACACTGAAGCTTTCTTT. This codes for CATSRVETVLSDTEAFF.

V usage is TRBV18 and J usage is TRBJ1-4; the D is unclear. Trimming took 3 bases from V and 3 from J, leaving 8 bases between them. CDR3 size: 14 residues. The germline gives CDR1 KGHSH, CDR2 LQKENI. The DNA of the CDR3 is TGTGCCAGCTCACCGGCCAACTCTAATGAAAAACTGTTTTTT. This encodes CASSPANSNEKLFF.